A single sample gave rise to the 6 T cell receptor beta chains below, sequenced in a study of regulatory T cells in long-lasting Graves disease. In building TCR beta libraries, iRepertoire HTBI primers were used together with Arm-PCR of CDR3 regions. TCRdb processed the multiplex PCR reads anew with MiXCR; each CDR3 protein has one entry. The sample has fewer than 600,000 distinct CDR3 sequences, 22% seen once. Specified time point: persistent/refractory GD, antithyroid drugs over 5 years with positive TRAb. Extracted RNA from PBMCs served as the source of the TCR library. The sequenced sample was peripheral blood mononuclear cells (PBMCs), obtained when the disease was refractory, from a patient treated with antithyroid drugs. These receptors all stem from a female donor with Graves disease.

V gene TRBV18 combines with J gene TRBJ1-2; D gene uncertain. V lost 3 bases, J lost 6 bases, and 14 bases lay in between. The CDR3 is 14 residues long. Germline CDR1 is KGHSH and CDR2 is LQKENI. The DNA of the CDR3 is TGTGCCAGCTCACCGAGTCTACAGAGCAATGGCTACACCTTC. Its protein is CASSPSLQSNGYTF.

This clonotype was counted only a few times. The chain carries TRBV28 and TRBJ2-7; 8 bases match TRBD1. The V segment lost 1 base and the J segment 0 bases; nucleotides outside the gene matches: 8. The CDR3 runs 17 residues. The germline V gene encodes CDR1 MDHEN and CDR2 SYDVKM. CDR3 nucleotides: TGTGCCAGCAGTTTATATTTGGGACAGGTTCGCTCCTACGAGCAGTACTTC. It translates to CASSLYLGQVRSYEQYF.

This clonotype was detected ten times or more. V usage is TRBV2 and J usage is TRBJ2-1; no reliable D call. Trimming shortened V by 5 bases and J by 6 bases, and 17 bases separated the two germline ends. Germline-derived CDR1 and CDR2 are SNHLY and FYNNEI. The CDR3 runs 15 residues. CDR3 loop: CASSRTPWRFNEQFF. The CDR3 DNA reads as TGTGCCAGCAGTAGGACCCCCTGGCGATTCAATGAGCAGTTCTTC.

This clonotype was picked up many times. This sequence joins TRBV2 and TRBJ1-4; 7 bases map to TRBD1. The CDR3 is made up of 14 amino acids. The J segment lost 6 bases and the V segment lost 7 bases, leaving 8 bases of the junction unmatched. From germline, CDR1 is SNHLY and CDR2 FYNNEI. This chain's CDR3 is CASTLTGAYEKLFF. DNA for the CDR3: TGTGCCAGCACCTTAACAGGGGCCTATGAAAAACTGTTTTTT.

The V and J genes are TRBV4-3 and TRBJ2-7; possible D gene TRBD2, 5 bases. The CDR3 spans 12 residues. CDR1 LGHNA and CDR2 YSLEER come from the germline V gene. Trimming pared 4 bases from V and 6 bases from J, leaving 10 bases between. The CDR3 reads CASSPGNGEQYF. The CDR3 nucleotides read TGCGCCAGCAGCCCGGGGAATGGCGAGCAGTACTTC.

This clonotype has a count of ten or more. This chain links TRBV12-3 or TRBV12-4 with TRBJ1-5; 8 bases fit TRBD1. The CDR3 sequence is 14 residues long. With V trimmed by 6 bases and J by 7 bases, 8 bases remained unmatched. The CDR3 is CASRFTGGQQPQHF. The CDR3, as DNA: TGTGCCAGCAGATTCACAGGGGGACAGCAGCCCCAGCATTTT.